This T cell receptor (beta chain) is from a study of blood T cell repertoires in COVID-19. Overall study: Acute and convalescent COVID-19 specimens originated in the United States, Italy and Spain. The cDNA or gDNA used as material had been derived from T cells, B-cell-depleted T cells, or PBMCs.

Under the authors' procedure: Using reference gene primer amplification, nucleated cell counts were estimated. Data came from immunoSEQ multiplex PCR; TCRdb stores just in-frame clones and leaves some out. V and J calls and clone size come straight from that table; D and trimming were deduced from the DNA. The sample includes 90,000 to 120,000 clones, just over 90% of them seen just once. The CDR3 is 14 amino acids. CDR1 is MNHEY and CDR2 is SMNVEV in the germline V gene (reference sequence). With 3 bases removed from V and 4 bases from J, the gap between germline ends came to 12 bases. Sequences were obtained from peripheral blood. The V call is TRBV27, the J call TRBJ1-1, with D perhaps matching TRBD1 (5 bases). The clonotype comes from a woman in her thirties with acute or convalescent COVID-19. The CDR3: CASSFRRVGTEAFF. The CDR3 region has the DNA TGTGCCAGCAGTTTCCGCAGGGTGGGCACTGAAGCTTTCTTT.